This T cell receptor (beta chain) was captured in a study of T cells in localized non-small cell lung cancer. The protocol was immunoSEQ multiplex PCR, while the TCRdb copy is restricted to in-frame clones and leaves out a portion. The repertoire consists of 2,700 or so clones, with roughly 25% occurring once and the leading ten covering about 16%. This clone was picked up a small number of times. Its antigen remains unidentified. Whole-study findings and limits: In the blood, greater T cell density corresponded to longer overall survival. Clonality peaked in uninvolved adjacent lung rather than tumor. A median about 54 of the top 100 tumor clones appeared in adjacent lung.

CDR1 is MNHGY, CDR2 SAAAGT, per germline. The germline V and J ends were trimmed by 6 bases and 2 bases, with 10 bases remaining between them. This CDR3 has 13 residues. Sample: lung tumor tissue, taken before any cancer treatment. The chain carries TRBV6-8 and TRBJ1-2, with a possible D match to TRBD1 (6 bases). The clonotype originates from a female donor older than 55 with stage I lung adenocarcinoma. CDR3 DNA sequence: TGTGCCAGCAGGGTCGGACAGAACTATGGCTACACCTTC. This encodes CASRVGQNYGYTF.